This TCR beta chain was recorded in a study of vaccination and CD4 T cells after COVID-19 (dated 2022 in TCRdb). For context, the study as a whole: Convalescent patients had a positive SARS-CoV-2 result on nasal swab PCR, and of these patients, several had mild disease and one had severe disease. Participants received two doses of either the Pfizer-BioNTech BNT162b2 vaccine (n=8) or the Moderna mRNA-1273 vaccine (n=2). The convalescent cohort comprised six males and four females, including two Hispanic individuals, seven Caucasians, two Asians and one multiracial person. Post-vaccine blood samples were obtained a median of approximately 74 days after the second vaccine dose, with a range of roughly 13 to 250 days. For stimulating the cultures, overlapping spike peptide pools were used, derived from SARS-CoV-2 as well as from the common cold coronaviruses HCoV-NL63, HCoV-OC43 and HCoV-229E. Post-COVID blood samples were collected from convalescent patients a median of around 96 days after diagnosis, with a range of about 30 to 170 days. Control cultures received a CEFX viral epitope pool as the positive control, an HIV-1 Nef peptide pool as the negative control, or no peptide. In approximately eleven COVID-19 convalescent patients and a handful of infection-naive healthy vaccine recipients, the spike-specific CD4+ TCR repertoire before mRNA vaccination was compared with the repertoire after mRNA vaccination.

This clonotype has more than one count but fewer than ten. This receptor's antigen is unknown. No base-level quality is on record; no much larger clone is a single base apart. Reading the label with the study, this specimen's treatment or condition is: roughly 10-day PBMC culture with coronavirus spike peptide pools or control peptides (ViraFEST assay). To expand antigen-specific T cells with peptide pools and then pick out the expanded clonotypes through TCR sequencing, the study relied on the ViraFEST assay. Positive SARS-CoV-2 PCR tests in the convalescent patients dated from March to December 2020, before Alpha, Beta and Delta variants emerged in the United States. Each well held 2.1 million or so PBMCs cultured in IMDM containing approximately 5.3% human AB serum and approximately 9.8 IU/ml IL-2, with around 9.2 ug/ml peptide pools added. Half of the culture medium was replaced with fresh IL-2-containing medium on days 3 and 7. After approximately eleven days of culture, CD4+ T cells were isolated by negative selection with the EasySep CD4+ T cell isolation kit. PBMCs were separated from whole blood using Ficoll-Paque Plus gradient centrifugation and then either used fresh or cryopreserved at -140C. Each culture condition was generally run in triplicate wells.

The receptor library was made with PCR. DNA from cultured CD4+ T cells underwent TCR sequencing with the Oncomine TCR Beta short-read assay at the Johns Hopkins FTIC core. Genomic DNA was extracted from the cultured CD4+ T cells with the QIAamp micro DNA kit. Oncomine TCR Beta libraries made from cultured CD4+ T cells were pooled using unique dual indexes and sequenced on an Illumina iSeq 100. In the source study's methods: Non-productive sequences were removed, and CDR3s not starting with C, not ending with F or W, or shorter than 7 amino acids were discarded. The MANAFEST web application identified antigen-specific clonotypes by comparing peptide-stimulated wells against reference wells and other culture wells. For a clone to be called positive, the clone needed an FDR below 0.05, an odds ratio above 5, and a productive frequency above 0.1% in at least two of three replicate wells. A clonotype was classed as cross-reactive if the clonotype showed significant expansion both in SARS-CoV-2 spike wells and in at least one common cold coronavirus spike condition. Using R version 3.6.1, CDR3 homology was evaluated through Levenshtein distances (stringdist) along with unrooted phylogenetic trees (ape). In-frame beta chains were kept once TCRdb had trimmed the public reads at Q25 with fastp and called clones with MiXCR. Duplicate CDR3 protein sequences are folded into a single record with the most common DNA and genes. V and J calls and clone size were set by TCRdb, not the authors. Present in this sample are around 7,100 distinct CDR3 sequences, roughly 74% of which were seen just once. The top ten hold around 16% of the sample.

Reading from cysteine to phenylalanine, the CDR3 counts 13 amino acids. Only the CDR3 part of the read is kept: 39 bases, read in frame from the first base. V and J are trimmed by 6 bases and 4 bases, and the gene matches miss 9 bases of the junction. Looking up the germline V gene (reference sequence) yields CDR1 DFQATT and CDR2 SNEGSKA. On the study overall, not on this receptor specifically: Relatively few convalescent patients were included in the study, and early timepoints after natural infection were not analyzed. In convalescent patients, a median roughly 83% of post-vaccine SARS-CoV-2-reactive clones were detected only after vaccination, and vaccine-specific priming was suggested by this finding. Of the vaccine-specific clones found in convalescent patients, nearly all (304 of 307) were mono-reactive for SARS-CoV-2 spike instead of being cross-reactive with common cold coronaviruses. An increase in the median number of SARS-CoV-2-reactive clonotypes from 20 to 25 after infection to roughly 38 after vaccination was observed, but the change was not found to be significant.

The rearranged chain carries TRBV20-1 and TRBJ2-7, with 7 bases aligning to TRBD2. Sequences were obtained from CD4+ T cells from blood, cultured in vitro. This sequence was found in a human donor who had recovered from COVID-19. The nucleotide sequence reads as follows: TGCAGTGCACGGCCCCCGGGAGGATACGAGCAGTACTTC. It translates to CSARPPGGYEQYF.